The clone carrying this TCR beta chain was recorded a few times. Germline values: CDR1 DFQATT, CDR2 SNEGSKA (reference sequence). The CDR3 is 14 amino acids. V was cut by 5 bases and J by 4 bases, with 12 bases left in between. TCRdb independently ran MiXCR on the 5' RACE reads; one entry per CDR3 protein. The table has hundreds of thousands of distinct CDR3 sequences, under 20% seen once. This entry belongs to a study of T cells after yellow fever vaccination. The material was PBMCs, obtained before the yellow fever booster vaccination. This TCR derives from a young man who received the YFV17D yellow fever vaccine. The genes are TRBV20-1 and TRBJ2-6; D is unclear. The CDR3 sequence: CSAATPPGANVLTF. CDR3 bases: TGCAGTGCTGCAACTCCGCCCGGGGCCAACGTCCTGACTTTC.